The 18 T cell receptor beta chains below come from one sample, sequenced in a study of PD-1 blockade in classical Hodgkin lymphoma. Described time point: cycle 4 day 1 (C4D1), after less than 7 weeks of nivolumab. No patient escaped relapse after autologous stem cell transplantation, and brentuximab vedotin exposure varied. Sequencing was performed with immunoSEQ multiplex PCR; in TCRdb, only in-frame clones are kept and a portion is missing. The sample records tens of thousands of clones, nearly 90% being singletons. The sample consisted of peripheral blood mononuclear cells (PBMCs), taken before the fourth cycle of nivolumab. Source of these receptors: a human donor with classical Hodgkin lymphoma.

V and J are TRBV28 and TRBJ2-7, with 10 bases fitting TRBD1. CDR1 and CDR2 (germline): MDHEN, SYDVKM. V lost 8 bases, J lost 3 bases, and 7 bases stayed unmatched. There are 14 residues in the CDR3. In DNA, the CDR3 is TGTGCCAGCGGCCGACAGGGGGCGAACTACGAGCAGTACTTC. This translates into CASGRQGANYEQYF.

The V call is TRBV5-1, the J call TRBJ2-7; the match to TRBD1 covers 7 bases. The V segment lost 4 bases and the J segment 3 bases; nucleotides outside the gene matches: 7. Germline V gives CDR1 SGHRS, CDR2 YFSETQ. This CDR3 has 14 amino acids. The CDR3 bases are TGCGCCAGCAGCGTAGGGGACAGTAACTACGAGCAGTACTTC. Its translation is CASSVGDSNYEQYF.

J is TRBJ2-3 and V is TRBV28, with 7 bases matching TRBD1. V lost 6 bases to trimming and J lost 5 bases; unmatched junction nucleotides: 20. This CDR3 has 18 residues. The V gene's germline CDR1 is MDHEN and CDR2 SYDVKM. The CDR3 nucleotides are TGTGCCAGCAGAGTAGGGCCTATGACAGGGTCTCTTCAAGATACGCAGTATTTT. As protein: CASRVGPMTGSLQDTQYF. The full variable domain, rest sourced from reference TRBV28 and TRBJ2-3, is DVKVTQSSRYLVKRTGEKVFLECVQDMDHENMFWYRQDPGLGLRLIYFSYDVKMKEKGDIPEGYSVSREKKERFSLILESASTNQTSMYLCASRVGPMTGSLQDTQYFGPGTRLTVL.

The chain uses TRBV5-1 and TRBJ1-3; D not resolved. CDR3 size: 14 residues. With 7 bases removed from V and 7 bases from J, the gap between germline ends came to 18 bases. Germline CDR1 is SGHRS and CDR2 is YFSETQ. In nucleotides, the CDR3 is TGCGCCAGCTCCCAGCAGGACGGTGGGAACACCATATATTTT. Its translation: CASSQQDGGNTIYF. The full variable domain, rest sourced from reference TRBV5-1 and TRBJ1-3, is KAGVTQTPRYLIKTRGQQVTLSCSPISGHRSVSWYQQTPGQGLQFLFEYFSETQRNKGNFPGRFSGRQFSNSRSEMNVSTLELGDSALYLCASSQQDGGNTIYFGEGSWLTVV.

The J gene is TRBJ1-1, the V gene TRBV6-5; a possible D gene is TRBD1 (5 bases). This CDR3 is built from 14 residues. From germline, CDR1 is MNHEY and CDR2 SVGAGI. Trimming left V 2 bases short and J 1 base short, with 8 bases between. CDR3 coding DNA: TGTGCCAGCAGTTACCTTGGGGGGAACACTGAAGCTTTCTTT. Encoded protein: CASSYLGGNTEAFF.

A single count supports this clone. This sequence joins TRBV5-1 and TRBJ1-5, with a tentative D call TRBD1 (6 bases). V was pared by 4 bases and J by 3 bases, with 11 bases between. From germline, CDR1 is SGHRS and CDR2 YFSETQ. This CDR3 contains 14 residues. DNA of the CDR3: TGCGCCAGCAGCCCTACAGGGAACAATCAGCCCCAGCATTTT. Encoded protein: CASSPTGNNQPQHF.

CDR3 sequence (DNA): TGTGCCAGCAGTCATAGCGGGGGGCCAGATACGCAGTATTTT. Translated: CASSHSGGPDTQYF. The genes are TRBV7-9 and TRBJ2-3; 10 bases agree with TRBD2. This CDR3 contains 14 residues. Germline-derived CDR1 and CDR2 are SEHNR and FQNEAQ (reference sequence). V dropped 6 bases and J dropped 4; count of bases not matched to a gene: 4.

The CDR3 DNA reads TGCGCCAGCAGCTTGGAGGACAACTATGGCTACACCTTC. This codes for CASSLEDNYGYTF. The chain has TRBV5-1 and TRBJ1-2; unclear D gene. V was pared by 0 bases and J by 2 bases, with 5 bases between. CDR3 length: 13 residues. The germline V gene has CDR1 SGHRS and CDR2 YFSETQ.

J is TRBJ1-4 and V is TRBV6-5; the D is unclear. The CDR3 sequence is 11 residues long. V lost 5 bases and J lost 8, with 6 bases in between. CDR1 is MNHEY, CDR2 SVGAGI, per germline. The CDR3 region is CASSSMEKLFF. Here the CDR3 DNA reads TGTGCCAGCAGTAGCATGGAAAAACTGTTTTTT.

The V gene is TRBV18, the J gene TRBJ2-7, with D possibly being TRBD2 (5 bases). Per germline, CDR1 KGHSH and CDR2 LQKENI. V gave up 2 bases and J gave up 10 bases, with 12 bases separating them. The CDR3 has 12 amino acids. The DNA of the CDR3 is TGTGCCAGCTCACCAATCACCGGGGATCAGTACTTC. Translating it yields CASSPITGDQYF. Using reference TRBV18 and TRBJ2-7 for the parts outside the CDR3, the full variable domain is NAGVMQNPRHLVRRRGQEARLRCSPMKGHSHVYWYRQLPEEGLKFMVYLQKENIIDESGMPKERFSAEFPKEGPSILRIQQVVRGDSAAYFCASSPITGDQYFGPGTRLTVT.

CDR3 residues: CASSPDPVVRAFF. CDR3 coding DNA: TGTGCCAGCAGCCCCGATCCGGTGGTTAGAGCTTTCTTT. The chain recombines TRBV9 with TRBJ1-1; no clear D. The V end lost 4 bases, the J end lost 10 bases, and 17 bases lay between the germline ends. CDR3 size: 13 residues. Germline CDR1 and CDR2: SGDLS and YYNGEE.

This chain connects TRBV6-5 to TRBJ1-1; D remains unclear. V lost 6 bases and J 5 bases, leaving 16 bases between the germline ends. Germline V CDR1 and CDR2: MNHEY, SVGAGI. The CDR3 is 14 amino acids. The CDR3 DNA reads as TGTGCCAGCAGGGACCAGGTGGGGTATACTGAAGCTTTCTTT. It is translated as CASRDQVGYTEAFF.

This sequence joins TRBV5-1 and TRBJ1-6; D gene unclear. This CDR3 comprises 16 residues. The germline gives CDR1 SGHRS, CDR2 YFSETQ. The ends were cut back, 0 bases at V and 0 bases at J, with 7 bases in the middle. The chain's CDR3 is CASSLGSSSYNSPLHF. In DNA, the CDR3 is TGCGCCAGCAGCTTGGGCAGCAGCTCCTATAATTCACCCCTCCACTTT. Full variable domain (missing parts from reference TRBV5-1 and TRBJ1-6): KAGVTQTPRYLIKTRGQQVTLSCSPISGHRSVSWYQQTPGQGLQFLFEYFSETQRNKGNFPGRFSGRQFSNSRSEMNVSTLELGDSALYLCASSLGSSSYNSPLHFGNGTRLTVT.

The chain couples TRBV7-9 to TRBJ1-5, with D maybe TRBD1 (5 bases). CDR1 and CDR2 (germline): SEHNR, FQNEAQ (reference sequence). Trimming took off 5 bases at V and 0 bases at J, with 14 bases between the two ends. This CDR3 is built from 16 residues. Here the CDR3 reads CASSPSGGFSNQPQHF. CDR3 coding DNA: TGTGCCAGCAGCCCCTCGGGGGGGTTTAGCAATCAGCCCCAGCATTTT.

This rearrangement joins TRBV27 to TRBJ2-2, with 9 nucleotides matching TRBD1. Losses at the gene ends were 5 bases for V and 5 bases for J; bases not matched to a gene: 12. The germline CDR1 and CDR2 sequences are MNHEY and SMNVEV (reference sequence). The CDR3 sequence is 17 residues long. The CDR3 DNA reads TGTGCCAGCAGTACATGGACAGGGGCGCTTATTACCGGGGAGCTGTTTTTT. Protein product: CASSTWTGALITGELFF.

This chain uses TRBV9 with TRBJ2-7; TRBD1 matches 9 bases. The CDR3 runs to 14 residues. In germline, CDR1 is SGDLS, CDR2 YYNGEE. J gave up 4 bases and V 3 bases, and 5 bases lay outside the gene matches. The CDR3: CASSAGTGIYEQYF. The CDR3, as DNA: TGTGCCAGCAGCGCCGGGACAGGGATTTACGAGCAGTACTTC.

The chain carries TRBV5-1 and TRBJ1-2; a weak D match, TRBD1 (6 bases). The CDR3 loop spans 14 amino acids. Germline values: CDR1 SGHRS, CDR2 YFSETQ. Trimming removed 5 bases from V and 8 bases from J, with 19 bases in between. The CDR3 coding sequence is TGCGCCAGCAGAACCTCCCCGGGGGCTGGAGGCTACACCTTC. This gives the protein CASRTSPGAGGYTF. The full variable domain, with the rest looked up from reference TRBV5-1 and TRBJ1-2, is KAGVTQTPRYLIKTRGQQVTLSCSPISGHRSVSWYQQTPGQGLQFLFEYFSETQRNKGNFPGRFSGRQFSNSRSEMNVSTLELGDSALYLCASRTSPGAGGYTFGSGTRLTVV.

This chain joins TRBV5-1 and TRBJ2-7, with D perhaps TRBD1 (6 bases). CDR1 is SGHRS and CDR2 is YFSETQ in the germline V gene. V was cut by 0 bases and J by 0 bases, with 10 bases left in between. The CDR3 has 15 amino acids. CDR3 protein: CASSLVQGSSYEQYF. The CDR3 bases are TGCGCCAGCAGCTTGGTACAGGGAAGCTCCTACGAGCAGTACTTC.